This T cell receptor (beta chain) was documented in a study of T cell clonotyping in hematopoietic cell transplantation. General study results and limits: At the given depth, recipient repertoires were over 95% de novo clonotypes. Graft donor and pretransplant recipient Inverse Simpson Index values predicted broader posttransplant TCR diversity. No sorting was done, leaving CD4 and CD8 contributions mixed.

Of note for this clone: As yet, its antigen is unknown. At one boundary the junction diverges from the germline segment, which might be a read error.

Recipient blood drawn about 28 days pretransplant and days 30, 100, 180 after. There are 15 residues in the CDR3. Germline CDR1 and CDR2: LNHDA and SQIVND (reference sequence). Clones were read by immunoSEQ multiplex PCR, and TCRdb kept only the in-frame ones, dropping some. Of about 7,500 clones in the sample, about 92% were seen once. This specimen consisted of PBMCs, obtained 180 days after allogeneic stem cell transplant. The rearrangement links TRBV19 to TRBJ1-2; 10 positions agree with TRBD1. The receptor was derived from a female patient in her fifties or sixties who had an allogeneic stem cell transplant from an unrelated donor, so the T cells may come from the graft donor. Some clones in this sample may be carry-over from other donors' samples. CDR3 DNA: TGTGCCAGTAGCTTATACGCCGGGACAGGGGTTGAATTAGCCTTC. Amino acids: CASSLYAGTGVELAF.